The sequence of this T cell receptor (beta chain) was determined in a study of regulatory T cells in long-lasting Graves disease. Findings and limits, study-wide: Gene preferences differed: TRBV28, TRBJ1-2, TRBJ2-5 in persistent cases.

This clonotype was detected many times. Its antigen is unknown. Assembly of TCR beta libraries relied on iRepertoire HTBI primers together with Arm-PCR of CDR3 regions. Each CDR3 protein is one row after TCRdb ran MiXCR on the multiplex PCR reads. The sample lists about 310,000 distinct CDR3 sequences, over 15% seen once, with 38% in the top ten. The CDR3 length is 14 residues. V dropped 5 bases and J dropped 5; count of bases not matched to a gene: 6. Germline lookup yields CDR1 SGHRS and CDR2 YFSETQ. Time point in this sample: newly diagnosed GD, antithyroid drugs for less than 3 months. Following extraction of RNA from PBMCs, that RNA was used to make the TCR library. EDTA tubes received approximately 9 milliliters of collected peripheral blood.

The V gene is TRBV5-1, the J gene TRBJ2-1; 8 bases line up with TRBD2. This receptor was obtained from a female donor with Graves disease. Material: peripheral blood mononuclear cells (PBMCs), obtained at new diagnosis, from a patient treated with antithyroid drugs. The CDR3 DNA reads TGCGCCAGCAGTATAACTAGCGGAAACAATGAGCAGTTCTTC. The encoded protein is CASSITSGNNEQFF. Full variable domain (missing parts from reference TRBV5-1 and TRBJ2-1): KAGVTQTPRYLIKTRGQQVTLSCSPISGHRSVSWYQQTPGQGLQFLFEYFSETQRNKGNFPGRFSGRQFSNSRSEMNVSTLELGDSALYLCASSITSGNNEQFFGPGTRLTVL.